This T cell receptor (beta chain) emerged from a study of spatial heterogeneity in lung cancer (dated by TCRdb to between 2018 and 2021). The study in broad terms: More beta-chain than alpha-chain transcripts were consistently detected, likely reflecting higher beta-chain transcript abundance. TCR transcript counts in tumor regions correlated strongly with a T cell transcriptional module score from matched bulk RNA-seq. In the raw uncorrected reads, each unique combination of TCR and UMI appeared more than ten times on average. Nonsynonymous mutation counts, determined by whole-exome sequencing of tumor tissue, were related to features of the TCR repertoire. TCR alpha and beta repertoires were quantitatively compared across multiple tumor regions, matched nontumor lung and blood in non-small cell lung cancer. Both alpha and beta chains were TCR-sequenced in samples taken at surgery, namely 220 tumor regions, 62 to 65 matched nontumor lung samples and 50 to 60 PBMC samples. Results the study describes overall, beyond this receptor: TCR-seq was estimated to cover only roughly 7% of tumor T cells for alpha chains and approximately 13% for beta chains. Additional single-cell paired TCR alpha and beta sequencing was considered necessary to confirm, at a functional level, the hypothesis that regional TCRs recognize regional mutations. Counts of ubiquitous and regional expanded TCRs correlated with counts of ubiquitous and regional nonsynonymous mutations, respectively. The number of expanded intratumoral alpha and beta TCRs correlated with the tumor nonsynonymous mutation count.

In its sample, this clonotype was seen many times. No cognate antigen has been identified for it. Base qualities are missing; no much larger clone stands one base away. To prepare the library, 5' RACE was applied. Sequencing was performed on a NextSeq 500. In the TCR library protocol, a unique molecular identifier was attached to each TCR cDNA molecule so that PCR and sequencing errors could be corrected. In the paper's pipeline: Decombinator tools were used for TCR identification, UMI-based error correction and CDR3 extraction. TCRs above a frequency of 2 per 1,000, corresponding to the top 1% of the tumor frequency distribution, were defined as expanded. Expanded tumor TCRs statistically deemed absent (corrected P<0.05) from at least one tumor region were classed as regional, and all other expanded tumor TCRs were classed as ubiquitous. Renyi diversity was calculated using the R vegan package after each repertoire was subsampled 100 times to 5,000 TCRs. To build CDR3 similarity networks, amino acid triplet string-kernel similarity was used, and CDR3s were connected when their pairwise similarity was above 0.82. Using fastp at Q25 and MiXCR, TCRdb reprocessed the public reads and kept productive beta chains. Identical CDR3 proteins give one entry, which carries the most common genes and DNA. None of the V and J calls come from the authors' own analysis; TCRdb made them. Across this sample there are fewer than 20,000 distinct CDR3 sequences, with roughly 7.5% seen only once. The top ten clonotypes cover about 23% of the sample.

In light of the paper, this sample's time point label describes: sample taken at primary tumor resection. Samples were obtained from roughly 72 patients with early-stage, untreated non-small cell lung cancer from the lung TRACERx cohort. TCR sequencing used whole RNA extracted from tumor and nontumor lung tissue, or from cryopreserved PBMC samples, without cell sorting. Only patients for whom sufficient RNA was available from at least two tumor regions were selected for TCR sequencing. Tumor and adjacent nontumor lung specimens were reviewed by a lung pathologist before selection. The CDR3 starts with the cysteine, ends with the phenylalanine, and has 17 residues. The sequence is cut down to CDR3 DNA, 51 bases in frame from base 1. The junction shows trimming of 5 bases on V and 0 bases on J, and the gene matches do not reach 10 bases of it. Reading the germline V gene gives CDR1 MDHEN and CDR2 SYDVKM.

This sequence was found in a male donor with early-stage non-small cell lung cancer. The rearrangement joined TRBV28 to TRBJ2-4; TRBD1 lines up with 7 middle nucleotides. The material sequenced was lung tumor tissue, taken at surgery. The CDR3 amino acid sequence is: CASSPLRGGEAKNIQYF. The sequenced DNA is TGTGCCAGCAGTCCCCTTAGAGGGGGCGAAGCCAAAAACATTCAGTACTTC.